What follows are 17 T cell receptor beta chains derived from one specimen sequenced in a study of liver allograft versus peripheral blood T cells. Study in general: Transplanted-liver and recipient peripheral blood T cell receptor repertoires were compared.

Each CDR3 protein is one row after TCRdb ran MiXCR on the reads. The data contain more than 3,500 distinct CDR3 sequences, approximately 15% of them singletons. The origin of the receptors is a human patient who had a liver transplant. The graft donor may have contributed some T cells.

By its share, this clonotype is medium-sized. The chain links TRBV6-5 to TRBJ2-7, with 11 bases aligning to TRBD2. Looked up from germline, CDR1 is MNHEY and CDR2 is SVGAGI. V was pared by 2 bases and J by 1 base, with 7 bases of the junction left unmatched. This CDR3 is built from 17 residues. This chain's CDR3 is CASSYKRTSGFSYEQYF. The DNA of the CDR3 is TGTGCCAGCAGTTACAAACGGACTAGCGGGTTTTCCTACGAGCAGTACTTC.

This clonotype was observed many times. Its ends do not fully match the called genes, so a read error is possible. V and J are TRBV19 and TRBJ1-5, with D possibly being TRBD1 (6 bases). Germline CDR1 and CDR2: LNHDA and SQIVND (reference sequence). This CDR3 contains 14 residues. This CDR3 reads CAISIEGGWEPQHF. In nucleotides, the CDR3 is TGTGCCATTAGTATAGAGGGGGGCTGGGAGCCCCAGCATTTT.

This clonotype is termed medium-sized (0.01 to 0.1%). This chain links TRBV20-1 with TRBJ2-1; TRBD1 matches 9 bases. V gave up 4 bases and J gave up 7 bases; unmatched junction bases: 5. The CDR3 has 13 residues. Germline V gene sequence: CDR1 DFQATT, CDR2 SNEGSKA (reference sequence). CDR3 coding DNA: TGCAGTGCTATCGGGACAGGGCTGAATGAGCAGTTCTTC. This gives the protein CSAIGTGLNEQFF.

This clonotype was picked up a small number of times. V gene TRBV11-3 combines with J gene TRBJ2-1; 10 bases line up with TRBD2. Germline CDR1 SGHNT, CDR2 YENEEA. There are 15 residues in the CDR3. The ends lost 1 base at V and 10 bases at J; junction bases unmatched: 7. CDR3 sequence: CASSLGLAGGREQFF. The CDR3 region has the DNA TGTGCCAGCAGCTTAGGATTAGCGGGAGGCAGGGAGCAGTTCTTC. Full variable domain (outside the CDR3, taken from reference TRBV11-3 and TRBJ2-1): EAGVVQSPRYKIIEKKQPVAFWCNPISGHNTLYWYLQNLGQGPELLIRYENEEAVDDSQLPKDRFSAERLKGVDSTLKIQPAELGDSAVYLCASSLGLAGGREQFFGPGTRLTVL.

This clonotype is judged medium-sized. As DNA, the CDR3 is TGTGCCAGCTCACAAAAGGTAAACACTGAAGCTTTCTTT. Protein sequence: CASSQKVNTEAFF. This sequence joins TRBV18 and TRBJ1-1; no reliable D call. Between the trimmed V and J ends, which lost 4 bases and 2 bases, there was a span of 8 bases. Germline-derived CDR1 and CDR2 are KGHSH and LQKENI. The CDR3 has 13 residues. The complete variable domain, with remaining parts taken from reference TRBV18 and TRBJ1-1, reads NAGVMQNPRHLVRRRGQEARLRCSPMKGHSHVYWYRQLPEEGLKFMVYLQKENIIDESGMPKERFSAEFPKEGPSILRIQQVVRGDSAAYFCASSQKVNTEAFFGQGTRLTVV.

This clonotype was detected a few times. This chain connects TRBV20-1 to TRBJ2-1; D gene ambiguous. Per germline, CDR1 DFQATT and CDR2 SNEGSKA (reference sequence). The CDR3 contains 11 residues. The V end lost 1 base, the J end lost 12 bases, and 10 bases lay between the germline ends. CDR3 in DNA: TGCAGTGCTAGAGCGGGCCTAGGGCAGTTCTTC. Translated: CSARAGLGQFF.

This clonotype is medium-sized within its sample. The V gene is TRBV7-9, the J gene TRBJ2-1; 9 positions match TRBD2. V dropped 2 bases and J dropped 4; count of bases not matched to a gene: 3. Germline CDR1 reads SEHNR; CDR2 reads FQNEAQ (reference sequence). This CDR3 has 15 residues. CDR3 protein: CASSLRLAGYNEQFF. The CDR3 nucleotides are TGTGCCAGCAGCTTACGCCTAGCGGGGTACAATGAGCAGTTCTTC.

The chain is built from TRBV7-9 and TRBJ2-1; 7 nucleotides match TRBD1. CDR1 is SEHNR and CDR2 is FQNEAQ in the germline V gene (reference sequence). This CDR3 is built from 15 residues. Unmatched junction bases numbered 6, after V lost 0 bases and J lost 7 bases. DNA for the CDR3: TGTGCCAGCAGCTTAGCAACAGGGGCAATGAATGAGCAGTTCTTC. Protein product: CASSLATGAMNEQFF.

This clonotype is classed as medium-sized. This chain connects TRBV29-1 to TRBJ2-7; 12 bases map to TRBD1. V was clipped by 7 bases and J by 5 bases; unmatched bases: 9. Germline assignment: CDR1 SQVTM and CDR2 ANQGSEA. CDR3 length: 14 amino acids. The DNA of the CDR3 is TGCAGCGCGAGCCGGGACAGGGGGCCCCACGAGCAGTACTTC. It yields the protein CSASRDRGPHEQYF.

In regard to this clonotype: A far larger clone lies a single base away; this is likely a read error. The rearrangement links TRBV6-1 to TRBJ1-2; TRBD1 aligns across 9 bases. Germline V gene sequence: CDR1 MNHNS, CDR2 SASEGT. The junction had 14 bases not matched to a gene; V was cut back by 10 bases and J by 8 bases. The CDR3 spans 14 residues. The CDR3: CAITGQGWAEGYTF. The CDR3 nucleotides read TGTGCCATCACCGGACAGGGGTGGGCAGAGGGCTACACCTTC.

Sample share makes this clonotype medium-sized. The J gene is TRBJ2-2, the V gene TRBV9; D unclear. Per germline, CDR1 SGDLS and CDR2 YYNGEE. The CDR3 runs 13 residues. The V end was cut by 3 bases, the J end by 6 bases, with 9 bases between. This chain's CDR3 is CASSALGAGELFF. CDR3 in DNA: TGTGCCAGCAGCGCCCTCGGCGCCGGGGAGCTGTTTTTT.

By frequency in the sample, this clonotype is medium-sized. The gene calls are TRBV27 and TRBJ2-1; D may be TRBD2 (6 bases). CDR3 length: 13 residues. Trimming took off 3 bases at V and 9 bases at J, with 12 bases between the two ends. CDR1 MNHEY and CDR2 SMNVEV come from the germline V gene (reference sequence). CDR3 nucleotide sequence: TGTGCCAGCAGTTTCCTTCTAGCGTGTGAGCAGTTCTTC. Translating gives CASSFLLACEQFF.

By share, this clonotype counts as medium-sized. The chain uses TRBV7-9 and TRBJ1-6; D not resolved. The CDR3 spans 12 residues. Trimming removed 8 bases from V and 7 bases from J, with 9 bases in between. Germline CDR1 is SEHNR and CDR2 is FQNEAQ (reference sequence). This CDR3 is CASHTGNSPLHF. For the CDR3, the DNA is TGTGCCAGCCACACCGGGAATTCACCCCTCCACTTT.

By share, this clonotype ranks as medium-sized. The V call is TRBV6-6, the J call TRBJ2-5, with 7 bases lining up with TRBD2. The V gene's germline CDR1 is MNHNY and CDR2 SVGAGI (reference sequence). CDR3 length equals 13 residues. The V and J ends lost 6 bases and 2 bases, in that order; junction bases with no gene match: 3. The CDR3 region has the DNA TGTGCCAGCAGCCGGGGGGATCAAGAGACCCAGTACTTC. This gives the protein CASSRGDQETQYF.

Judged by abundance, this clonotype is medium-sized (0.01 to 0.1%). The chain carries TRBV6-6 and TRBJ1-1, with D possibly TRBD1 on 5 matching bases. Trimming left V 6 bases short and J 8 bases short, with 13 bases between. This CDR3 comprises 12 residues. CDR1 is MNHNY and CDR2 is SVGAGI in the germline V gene (reference sequence). CDR3 loop: CASSPGHPEAFF. In DNA, the CDR3 is TGTGCCAGCAGCCCAGGACACCCAGAAGCTTTCTTT.

Many counts were recorded for this clonotype. The rearrangement uses TRBV7-9 and TRBJ1-3; 9 nucleotides agree with TRBD1. CDR3 length equals 15 residues. Per the germline V gene, CDR1 is SEHNR and CDR2 is FQNEAQ (reference sequence). Trimming took 4 bases from V and 7 from J; bases not matched to a gene: 8. DNA for the CDR3: TGTGCCAGCAGCTCCATGGGGACAGGGACCAACACCATATATTTT. It encodes CASSSMGTGTNTIYF.

This clonotype was observed a handful of times. J is TRBJ2-7 and V is TRBV9; TRBD1 aligns across 7 bases. CDR3 length: 18 residues. CDR1 and CDR2 from the germline V gene are SGDLS and YYNGEE. J lost 1 base, V lost 0 bases, and 13 bases had no gene match. CDR3 sequence: CASSVGEGGASWSYEQYF. The CDR3 nucleotides are TGTGCCAGCAGCGTAGGCGAAGGGGGCGCTTCCTGGTCCTACGAGCAGTACTTC.